This T cell receptor (beta chain) stems from a study of human T cells and chemical hapten exposure. Overall study context: There were weekly diphenylcyclopropenone doses to the scalp for patients throughout the roughly 22-week study.

One entry per CDR3 protein results from TCRdb running MiXCR on the RACE reads. The sample holds a few hundred thousand distinct CDR3 sequences, over 6% seen once. Study-level results: Patch test score rose with PT1 expanded TCR count, significant at thresholds 8, 16 and 32, not 4. DPC sensitization produced no change in TCRs with frequency above 1 in 1000.

A remark on this clonotype: Its antigen is still unknown.

Time point given: patch test 2, 6 weeks after DPC sensitization. The treatment was: therapeutic diphenylcyclopropenone sensitization with weekly scalp DPC. The donor pool consisted of alopecia patients aged 18 to 70 years, considered suitable for DPC. The germline V and J ends were trimmed by 3 bases and 5 bases, with 5 bases remaining between them. Germline-derived CDR1 and CDR2 are DFQATT and SNEGSKA (reference sequence). The CDR3 has 10 residues. The sequencing here drew on whole blood, taken in connection with sensitization to the hapten diphenylcyclopropenone (DPC). This receptor was taken from a young woman with alopecia areata. Some clones in this sample may be carry-over from other donors' samples. The chain combines TRBV20-1 with TRBJ2-7; D unclear. CDR3 residues: CSASHHEQYF. The CDR3 DNA follows: TGCAGTGCTAGTCACCACGAGCAGTACTTC.